Listed below are T cell receptor beta chains from one sample, sequenced in a study of cytomegalovirus exposure and HLA in healthy donors. The assay was immunoSEQ multiplex PCR, and TCRdb's table has in-frame clones only and misses some. Here the sample spans 130,000 to 150,000 clones, 78% being singletons. Sequencing was performed on PBMCs. The receptors here all came from a male donor in good health and CMV-seronegative. The CDR3 runs from the conserved cysteine through the conserved F or W. D genes are given only for firm matches. For some rows the clone size is stated as once, few or many, or as a class when expanded; others skip it.

once	TRBV5-6	TRBJ1-5	TRBD1	TGTGCCAGCAGCGGAAGACAGGGTCCCGGCAATCAGCCCCAGCATTTT	CASSGRQGPGNQPQHF
.	TRBV6-1	TRBJ1-4	.	TGTGCCAGCGGAGGGTGGTTTACGGAACTGTTTTTT	CASGGWFTELFF
.	TRBV30	TRBJ1-1	.	TGTGCCTGGAGTATGGGGGGGAACACTGAAGCTTTCTTT	CAWSMGGNTEAFF
once	TRBV7-9	TRBJ1-1	TRBD1	TGTTCCAGCAGCCCCACAGGGGGCACTGAAGCTTTCTTT	CSSSPTGGTEAFF
.	TRBV6-1	TRBJ2-1	.	TGTGCCAGCGGGGGCTCTTTGTACAATGAGCAGTTCTTC	CASGGSLYNEQFF
.	TRBV18	TRBJ2-1	TRBD2	TGTGCCAGCTCACCTCTACGGGATAGCGGGAGCCGGTACAATGAGCAGTTCTTC	CASSPLRDSGSRYNEQFF
once	TRBV2	TRBJ2-1	TRBD2	TGTGCCCGCAGTGAAGTTGGGGGACTAGTCGGGGATGAGCAGTTCTTC	CARSEVGGLVGDEQFF
once	TRBV4-1	TRBJ2-5	TRBD2	TGCGCCAGCAGCCAGGAAGGTCGAGCGGGGGGGCGCGAGACCCAGTACTTC	CASSQEGRAGGRETQYF
once	TRBV11-3	TRBJ2-1	.	TGTGCCAGCAGCTTAACCCAGGACACCCTAGGGAATGAGCAGTTCTTC	CASSLTQDTLGNEQFF
.	TRBV15	TRBJ2-1	.	TGTGCCACCAGTTCATCAACATTGACCTACAATGAGCAGTTCTTC	CATSSSTLTYNEQFF
few	TRBV9	TRBJ2-2	.	TGTGCCAGCAGCCCAAACCCCCACACTCTTAGCGGAGGCCACCCGAACACCGGGGAGCTGTTTTTT	CASSPNPHTLSGGHPNTGELFF
.	TRBV7-2	TRBJ1-1	TRBD1	TGTGCCAGCAGCACACAGACAGGGGTGAACACTGAAGCTTTCTTT	CASSTQTGVNTEAFF
.	TRBV6-6	TRBJ2-7	TRBD1	TGTGCCAGCAGGACCCTGACAGGGAGCTCCTACGAGCAGTACTTC	CASRTLTGSSYEQYF
.	TRBV11-2	TRBJ2-7	.	TGTGCCAGCAGCTCTAACTACCGGGTCCCGCCCTACGAGCAGTACTTC	CASSSNYRVPPYEQYF
.	TRBV27	TRBJ1-1	.	TGTGCCAGCAGTTTATTTGGGCAGATACACACTGAAGCTTTCTTT	CASSLFGQIHTEAFF
.	TRBV10-3	TRBJ1-3	TRBD1	TGTGCCATCGGTGACAGGGTCTCTGGAAACACCATATATTTT	CAIGDRVSGNTIYF
.	TRBV7-3	TRBJ2-5	TRBD2	TGTGCCAGCAGCAGAGATAGCGGGACAGAGACCCAGTACTTC	CASSRDSGTETQYF
.	TRBV27	TRBJ1-2	TRBD1	TGTGCCAGCAGTACCGGGACAGGGGTATGGGTTGGCTACACCTTC	CASSTGTGVWVGYTF
.	TRBV6-4	TRBJ2-5	TRBD2	TGTGCCAGCAGTCGGGAGGCGGGGGAGACCCAGTACTTC	CASSREAGETQYF
.	TRBV27	TRBJ2-7	TRBD1	TGTGCCAGCAGGTACCGTTGGGGACAGGGGTTGAACGAGCAGTACTTC	CASRYRWGQGLNEQYF
.	TRBV10-3	TRBJ2-2	TRBD2	TGTGCCATCAGTGCCTCAACGGGAGGGACTAACACCGGGGAGCTGTTTTTT	CAISASTGGTNTGELFF
.	TRBV25-1	TRBJ2-1	.	TGTGCCAGCAGTGAATCCCCTGCAGCGGACAATGAGCAGTTCTTC	CASSESPAADNEQFF
once	TRBV18	TRBJ2-1	TRBD2	TGTGCCAGCTCACGCGAAGCGGGGGGGTCCTACAATGAGCAGTTCTTC	CASSREAGGSYNEQFF
.	TRBV7-2	TRBJ2-3	TRBD1	TGTGCCAGCAGCAACACAGGGGAGGATACGCAGTATTTT	CASSNTGEDTQYF
once	TRBV5-1	TRBJ2-5	.	TGCGCCAGCAGCCGATCAGGTGAACAGTACTTC	CASSRSGEQYF
.	TRBV9	TRBJ2-3	TRBD2	TGTGCCAGCAGCCCCACAGGAGCGGGAGGGCGAGGAGATACGCAGTATTTT	CASSPTGAGGRGDTQYF
.	TRBV5-4	TRBJ2-1	.	TGTGCCAGCACGAGTTCGGGGTACATTAGCGATGAGCAGTTCTTC	CASTSSGYISDEQFF
.	TRBV27	TRBJ1-6	TRBD1	TGTGCCAGCAGTCCCACCTGGGACAGTCCACCCCTCCACTTT	CASSPTWDSPPLHF
.	TRBV19	TRBJ2-1	TRBD2	TGTGCCAGTAGTATAGATCTATCGGGGACTAGCGGGAAAGTCCGCAAGGAGTTCTTC	CASSIDLSGTSGKVRKEFF
once	TRBV6-1	TRBJ2-7	.	TGTGCCAGCAGTGAAGGGGCCCAAAGGTACGAGCAGTACTTC	CASSEGAQRYEQYF
.	TRBV6-5	TRBJ1-1	TRBD1	TGTGCCAGCAGTGCGGCAGGGGGTAACACTGAAGCTTTCTTT	CASSAAGGNTEAFF
.	TRBV11-2	TRBJ1-1	TRBD1	TGTGCCAGCAACGCTCAGGGGGTACGGACTGAAGCTTTCTTT	CASNAQGVRTEAFF
few	TRBV7-2	TRBJ1-3	.	TGTGCCAGCAGCCGACGGGTTCCCGGAAACACCATATATTTT	CASSRRVPGNTIYF
.	TRBV6-6	TRBJ2-1	TRBD1	TGTGCCAGCAGCCGCGGCCAGGGGGCTATCAATGAGCAGTTCTTC	CASSRGQGAINEQFF
.	TRBV15	TRBJ2-7	TRBD1	TGTGCCACCAGCCGAGGCTGGGGACAGATCTACGAGCAGTACTTC	CATSRGWGQIYEQYF
.	TRBV6-5	TRBJ1-2	TRBD1	TGTGCCAGCAAAAGGACAGGGAATTTTGTCTACACCTTC	CASKRTGNFVYTF
.	TRBV9	TRBJ2-3	.	TGTGCCAGCAGCGTAGGACTAGGAAGCACAGATACGCAGTATTTT	CASSVGLGSTDTQYF
.	TRBV27	TRBJ2-1	TRBD2	TGTGCCAGCAGTTTATTAGGTGGGCGGGGGGCGGACAATGAGCAGTTCTTC	CASSLLGGRGADNEQFF
.	TRBV27	TRBJ1-2	.	TGTGCCAGCAGTTTATCGCCCTTCCGAGGTTCGTGGGGCTACACCTTC	CASSLSPFRGSWGYTF
.	TRBV5-1	TRBJ1-5	.	TGCGCCAGCAGCCTAGGACTCTTTAGCAATCAGCCCCAGCATTTT	CASSLGLFSNQPQHF
.	TRBV14	TRBJ1-5	TRBD1	TGTGCCAGCAGCCCTGACAGGGTCGTTCAGCCCCAGCATTTT	CASSPDRVVQPQHF
.	TRBV19	TRBJ1-5	TRBD1	TGTGCCAGTAAGGACTTTGACAGGGAGTGGAATCGGCCCCAGCATTTT	CASKDFDREWNRPQHF
once	TRBV7-9	TRBJ2-1	TRBD2	TGTGCCAGCAGCCACTCGACTAGCGGGAGCTCCTACAATGAGCAGTTCTTC	CASSHSTSGSSYNEQFF
few	TRBV5-8	TRBJ2-1	TRBD2	TGTGCCAGCAGCCCCCGGACTAGCGGGGGGTCAAATGAGCAGTTCTTC	CASSPRTSGGSNEQFF
.	TRBV13	TRBJ2-7	TRBD2	TGTGCCAGCAGCTTCACCGGGACTAGCCTTTACGAGCAGTACTTC	CASSFTGTSLYEQYF
.	TRBV29-1	TRBJ2-3	TRBD2	TGCAGCGTTCCGATTAGCGGGAATGGAGACACGCAGTATTTT	CSVPISGNGDTQYF
.	TRBV30	TRBJ2-7	.	TGTGCCTGGAGTCGGACAGTGAGCTCCTACGAGCAGTACTTC	CAWSRTVSSYEQYF
.	TRBV21-1	TRBJ2-1	.	TGTGCCAGCACCGGGGGAGGGAGGCGGGAGCAGTTCTTC	CASTGGGRREQFF